A single T cell receptor beta chain is shown here with its context. Its target is unknown. These data are taken from a study of T cells in localized non-small cell lung cancer. Whole-study findings and limits: Uninvolved adjacent lung showed peak T cell clonality, exceeding tumor. Longer overall survival was seen with higher T cell density measured in blood. Sequencing, confined to only one tumor region, leaves heterogeneity possible. Median roughly 57 top-100 tumor clones were shared with paired adjacent lung.

Sequencing was performed with immunoSEQ multiplex PCR; in TCRdb, only in-frame clones are kept and a portion is missing. The sample holds about 860 clones, about a fifth seen once. Germline V gene data show CDR1 as SGHNT and CDR2 as YENEEA. Trimming at V came to 5 bases and at J to 2 bases, leaving 6 bases not matched to a gene. CDR3 size: 16 residues. The clonotype comes from a man aged 40-75 years with stage I squamous cell lung carcinoma. The sequences come from lung tumor tissue, collected before any cancer treatment. This chain links TRBV11-3 with TRBJ2-1; TRBD2 aligns across 10 bases. The CDR3 loop is CASSVSGGLTYNEQFF. CDR3 DNA sequence: TGTGCCAGCAGCGTTAGCGGGGGGTTAACCTACAATGAGCAGTTCTTC.